This is a list of T cell receptor beta chains from one sample in a study of regulatory T cells in long-lasting Graves disease. TCRdb fed the multiplex PCR reads into MiXCR, producing one record per CDR3 protein. This sample has roughly 500,000 distinct CDR3 sequences, with 14% found just once. These same records also appear under a second study, on T cells in Graves' hyperthyroidism and ophthalmopathy.

The sequences come from peripheral blood mononuclear cells (PBMCs), collected at new diagnosis, from a patient treated with antithyroid drugs. Receptors were obtained from a woman aged 50 to 60 with Graves disease. The CDR3 runs from the conserved cysteine through the conserved F or W. The order of the fields is V gene, J gene, clone size, D gene, CDR3 length, CDR3 protein, CDR3 DNA. D genes are given only for firm matches. Part of the rows lack a size; the others show once, few, many or a class for expanded clones.

TRBV10-3	TRBJ2-5	NA	TRBD2	12	CATSGSGETQYF	TGTGCCACTAGCGGGAGTGGGGAGACCCAGTACTTC
TRBV28	TRBJ2-3	many	TRBD1	15	CASSTRDRVTDTQYF	TGTGCCAGCAGTACCCGGGACAGGGTCACAGATACGCAGTATTTT
TRBV4-1	TRBJ2-5	NA	TRBD2	17	CASSQAGLAVRKETQYF	TGCGCCAGCAGCCAAGCGGGACTAGCGGTCCGCAAAGAGACCCAGTACTTC
TRBV5-1	TRBJ2-3	many	TRBD1	16	CASSLQPGTGSDTQYF	TGCGCCAGCAGCCTCCAGCCCGGGACAGGGTCAGATACGCAGTATTTT
TRBV7-9	TRBJ2-7	many	NA	15	CASSPLFGGRSEQYF	TGTGCCAGCAGCCCCCTGTTTGGGGGACGCTCCGAGCAGTACTTC
TRBV5-1	TRBJ2-1	many	TRBD2	15	CASSRLAATYNEQFF	TGTGCCAGCAGCCGACTAGCGGCTACTTACAATGAGCAGTTCTTC
TRBV12-3/TRBV12-4	TRBJ2-3	many	NA	14	CASSLSPLTDTQYF	TGTGCCAGCAGTTTAAGCCCGCTCACAGATACGCAGTATTTT
TRBV11-2	TRBJ2-7	many	NA	14	CASSLGALHYEQYF	TGTGCCAGCAGCTTAGGGGCGCTCCACTACGAGCAGTACTTC
TRBV9	TRBJ2-1	many	TRBD2	16	CASSVINRGGSNEQFF	TGTGCCAGCAGCGTAATAAACCGTGGCGGGAGCAATGAGCAGTTCTTC
TRBV28	TRBJ2-2	few	NA	14	CASSLALNNGELFF	TGTGCCAGCAGCCTGGCTCTGAACAACGGGGAGCTGTTTTTT
TRBV3-1	TRBJ2-3	NA	NA	13	CASSQMRSDRQYF	TGTGCCAGCAGCCAAATGAGGTCGGATCGTCAGTATTTT
TRBV12-3/TRBV12-4	TRBJ2-1	many	TRBD1	12	CASSWGTDEQFF	TGTGCCAGCAGTTGGGGGACAGATGAGCAGTTCTTC
TRBV2	TRBJ2-1	many	NA	15	CASSEGQGRHNEQFF	TGTGCCAGCAGTGAGGGTCAGGGGAGGCACAATGAGCAGTTCTTC
TRBV3-1	TRBJ1-4	few	NA	13	CASSIRSNEKLFF	TGTGCCAGCAGCATTCGCAGTAATGAAAAACTGTTTTTT
TRBV2	TRBJ1-1	many	NA	12	CASSEPNTEAFF	TGTGCCAGCAGCGAGCCGAACACTGAAGCTTTCTTT
TRBV12-3/TRBV12-4	TRBJ2-3	many	NA	14	CASSLREGADTQYF	TGTGCCAGCAGTTTACGGGAAGGCGCAGATACGCAGTATTTT
TRBV19	TRBJ1-2	NA	NA	17	CASSPYYGPVTNYGYTF	TGTGCCAGTAGTCCCTATTATGGGCCCGTGACTAACTATGGCTACACCTTC
TRBV7-9	TRBJ2-3	few	NA	16	CASSSPAKTSTDTQYF	TGTGCCAGCAGCTCACCTGCGAAGACTAGCACAGATACGCAGTATTTT
TRBV20-1	TRBJ2-5	many	TRBD2	21	CSAKFTISSGTSGSFQETQYF	TGCAGTGCCAAATTCACGATAAGCTCCGGGACTAGCGGGAGTTTCCAAGAGACCCAGTACTTC
TRBV7-9	TRBJ2-7	NA	TRBD1	13	CASNLRQGYEQYF	TGTGCCAGCAACCTAAGACAGGGGTACGAGCAGTACTTC
TRBV7-8	TRBJ1-1	many	NA	13	CASSVKLNTEAFF	TGTGCCAGCAGCGTTAAATTGAACACTGAAGCTTTCTTT
TRBV7-2	TRBJ2-7	NA	TRBD1	16	CASSFPGQAPSYEQYF	TGTGCCAGCAGCTTCCCGGGACAGGCGCCTTCCTACGAGCAGTACTTC
TRBV15	TRBJ1-5	many	NA	17	CATSPWKGGVSNQPQHF	TGTGCCACCAGCCCATGGAAGGGAGGCGTCAGCAATCAGCCCCAGCATTTT
TRBV28	TRBJ2-4	many	NA	15	CASSSPEGVKNIQYF	TGTGCCAGCAGTTCACCCGAGGGGGTCAAAAACATTCAGTACTTC
TRBV6-2/TRBV6-3	TRBJ2-3	NA	TRBD2	16	CASRLGLAGGPDTQYF	TGTGCCAGCCGCCTCGGACTAGCGGGAGGGCCAGATACGCAGTATTTT
TRBV3-1	TRBJ2-3	NA	NA	14	CAGSRGGSTDAQYF	TGTGCCGGCAGTCGTGGGGGTAGCACAGATGCGCAGTATTTT
TRBV24-1	TRBJ2-2	many	TRBD1	15	CATAGTGANTGELFF	TGTGCCACCGCCGGGACAGGGGCGAACACCGGGGAGCTGTTTTTT
TRBV27	TRBJ2-2	many	NA	14	CASSPTGNPGELFF	TGTGCCAGCAGTCCCACAGGGAACCCCGGGGAGCTGTTTTTT
TRBV2	TRBJ2-7	few	TRBD2	19	CASSDPRDETSGRPNEQYF	TGTGCCAGCAGTGATCCCCGGGACGAGACTAGCGGGAGGCCCAACGAGCAGTACTTC
TRBV6-2/TRBV6-3	TRBJ2-7	NA	TRBD1	14	CASMAGTGHYEQYF	TGTGCCAGTATGGCCGGGACAGGACACTACGAGCAGTACTTC
TRBV27	TRBJ1-2	few	TRBD1	15	CASSPLGQGIYGYTF	TGTGCCAGCAGTCCCTTGGGACAGGGGATATATGGCTACACCTTC
TRBV12-3/TRBV12-4	TRBJ2-3	once	NA	14	CDSSQEAVTDTQYF	TGTGACAGCAGTCAGGAGGCTGTCACAGATACGCAGTATTTT
TRBV29-1	TRBJ2-6	NA	NA	20	CSVEIGARDVGLAGANVLTF	TGCAGCGTTGAAATTGGCGCACGGGACGTAGGACTTGCTGGGGCCAACGTCCTGACTTTC
TRBV20-1	TRBJ2-3	NA	NA	12	CSARVSRDTHDF	TGCAGTGCTAGAGTCTCCAGAGATACGCATGATTTT
TRBV11-2	TRBJ1-1	many	NA	13	CASSLGEGTEAFF	TGTGCCAGCAGTTTAGGGGAAGGCACTGAAGCTTTCTTT
TRBV5-1	TRBJ2-3	NA	NA	14	CASSSGQTADTQYF	TGCGCCAGCAGCTCCGGACAAACTGCAGATACGCAGTATTTT
TRBV2	TRBJ1-5	many	TRBD1	15	CASSGQGNYLQPQHF	TGTGCCAGCAGTGGACAGGGGAATTATCTGCAGCCCCAGCATTTT
TRBV30	TRBJ2-3	many	NA	11	CAWTRADTQYF	TGTGCCTGGACGCGGGCAGATACGCAGTATTTT
TRBV6-1	TRBJ2-3	many	NA	14	CASSEDSPGDTQYF	TGTGCCAGCAGTGAAGACTCCCCTGGCGATACGCAGTATTTT
TRBV9	TRBJ1-2	NA	NA	13	CASSAGGRDGYTF	TGTGCCAGCAGCGCCGGAGGCCGGGATGGCTACACCTTC
TRBV20-1	TRBJ2-1	few	NA	15	CGARDTQRLYNEQFF	TGCGGTGCTAGAGATACGCAGCGGCTCTACAATGAGCAGTTCTTC
TRBV20-1	TRBJ2-5	few	NA	11	CSARDEGTQYF	TGCAGTGCTAGAGATGAGGGGACCCAGTACTTC
TRBV4-1	TRBJ2-4	NA	NA	15	CASSHPLEAKNIQYF	TGCGCCAGCAGCCATCCACTGGAAGCCAAAAACATTCAGTACTTC
TRBV28	TRBJ1-2	many	NA	12	CASSFLAASYTF	TGTGCCAGCAGTTTTCTGGCAGCTTCCTACACCTTC
TRBV2	TRBJ2-3	many	NA	16	CASSESAGMMTDTQYF	TGTGCCAGCAGTGAATCTGCGGGAATGATGACAGATACGCAGTATTTT
TRBV2	TRBJ1-2	many	NA	12	CASRPTNYGYTF	TGTGCCAGCAGGCCAACTAACTATGGCTACACCTTC
TRBV7-9	TRBJ1-1	NA	NA	15	CASSNRRESLHEAFF	TGTGCCAGCAGCAATAGACGGGAGTCACTTCATGAAGCTTTCTTT